The clone carrying this T cell receptor (beta chain) occurred once. The entry originates in a study of T cell responses to AZD1222 COVID-19 vaccine. CDR3 length: 11 residues. V was trimmed by 0 bases and J by 7 bases, leaving 3 bases between them. CDR1 is GTSNPN, CDR2 SVGIG, per germline (reference sequence). TCRdb's table, derived via immunoSEQ multiplex PCR, lists solely in-frame clones and lacks some. The sample records approximately 150,000 clones, around 87% being singletons. The sample in question was peripheral blood, obtained 28 days after the second AZD1222 dose. This clonotype was obtained from an adult who received the AZD1222 COVID-19 vaccine. The rearrangement uses TRBV30 and TRBJ1-4; D remains unclear. CDR3 loop: CAWSVGEKLFF. The CDR3 nucleotides are TGTGCCTGGAGTGTCGGTGAAAAACTGTTTTTT.